Shown below are 8 T cell receptor beta chains from a single sample sequenced in a study of T cells after yellow fever vaccination. TCRdb recomputed calls from the 5' RACE reads with MiXCR, one row per CDR3 protein. The sample includes fewer than 400,000 distinct CDR3 sequences, 6% to 8% of them seen just once. The sample consisted of PBMCs, taken 5 days after the yellow fever booster vaccination. Source of these receptors: a young man who received the YFV17D yellow fever vaccine.

The chain joins TRBV5-1 to TRBJ2-2, with TRBD2 matching 7 bases. The CDR3 has 16 amino acids. V shed 3 bases, J shed 3 bases, and the junction held 8 bases outside the gene matches. The V gene's germline CDR1 is SGHRS and CDR2 YFSETQ. In DNA, the CDR3 is TGCGCCAGCAGCTCCCTGCGCGGGAGTGACACCGGGGAGCTGTTTTTT. Protein sequence: CASSSLRGSDTGELFF.

This chain joins TRBV28 and TRBJ2-3, with D unresolved. This CDR3 comprises 14 residues. Germline V gene sequence: CDR1 MDHEN, CDR2 SYDVKM. Trimming pared 2 bases from V and 5 bases from J, leaving 11 bases between. CDR3 nucleotide sequence: TGTGCCAGCAGTTTAGGATTAGGTGAAGATACGCAGTATTTT. This encodes CASSLGLGEDTQYF.

The table lists this clonotype with many counts. The chain has TRBV2 and TRBJ2-5; D perhaps matches TRBD2 (6 bases). In germline, CDR1 is SNHLY, CDR2 FYNNEI. The CDR3 loop spans 14 amino acids. V was clipped by 4 bases and J by 1 base, with 10 bases between them. The CDR3 here is CASSVTSSQETQYF. The CDR3 DNA follows: TGTGCCAGCAGTGTCACTAGCTCCCAAGAGACCCAGTACTTC.

The chain has TRBV5-1 and TRBJ1-1, with 9 bases fitting TRBD1. Germline CDR1 SGHRS, CDR2 YFSETQ. This CDR3 region has 15 residues. V lost 6 bases, J lost 8 bases, and 14 bases stayed unmatched. The CDR3 DNA reads TGCGCCAGCATTTTACAACCGGGACAGGGACGAGAAGCTTTCTTT. The encoded protein is CASILQPGQGREAFF. The entire variable domain, with the rest obtained from reference TRBV5-1 and TRBJ1-1, is as follows: KAGVTQTPRYLIKTRGQQVTLSCSPISGHRSVSWYQQTPGQGLQFLFEYFSETQRNKGNFPGRFSGRQFSNSRSEMNVSTLELGDSALYLCASILQPGQGREAFFGQGTRLTVV.

The V call is TRBV10-3, the J call TRBJ2-2; D ambiguous. Germline assignment: CDR1 ENHRY and CDR2 SYGVKD. The germline V and J ends were trimmed by 7 bases and 4 bases, with 13 bases remaining between them. This CDR3 comprises 14 residues. CDR3 nucleotides: TGTGCCATCACGGCAGGCCTAGTCACCGGGGAGCTGTTTTTT. The encoded protein is CAITAGLVTGELFF.

The V gene is TRBV7-2, the J gene TRBJ2-2, with 8 bases fitting TRBD2. Trimming removed 0 bases from V and 7 bases from J; junction bases left unmatched: 16. This CDR3 spans 19 amino acids. The germline CDR1 and CDR2 sequences are SGHTA and FQGNSA. The DNA of the CDR3 is TGTGCCAGCAGCTTAGCACGGTTACGTGCGCGGCTAGCGGGCGGGGAGCTGTTTTTT. It translates to CASSLARLRARLAGGELFF.

This clonotype was counted ten times or more. This chain uses TRBV12-3 or TRBV12-4 with TRBJ2-3; TRBD2 matches 8 bases. The CDR3 consists of 13 residues. Losses at the gene ends were 5 bases for V and 3 bases for J; bases not matched to a gene: 1. CDR3: CASSQRETDTQYF. The CDR3 coding sequence is TGTGCCAGCAGTCAGCGGGAGACAGATACGCAGTATTTT.

This clonotype came up many times. V gene TRBV3-1 combines with J gene TRBJ2-1; D is unresolved. Germline assignment: CDR1 LGHDT and CDR2 YNNKEL (reference sequence). The CDR3 runs 16 residues. The V end lost 6 bases, the J end lost 4 bases, and 19 bases lay between the germline ends. As DNA, the CDR3 is TGTGCCAGCAGACCAAGATTTTTGCCAGAATACAATGAGCAGTTCTTC. This gives the protein CASRPRFLPEYNEQFF.